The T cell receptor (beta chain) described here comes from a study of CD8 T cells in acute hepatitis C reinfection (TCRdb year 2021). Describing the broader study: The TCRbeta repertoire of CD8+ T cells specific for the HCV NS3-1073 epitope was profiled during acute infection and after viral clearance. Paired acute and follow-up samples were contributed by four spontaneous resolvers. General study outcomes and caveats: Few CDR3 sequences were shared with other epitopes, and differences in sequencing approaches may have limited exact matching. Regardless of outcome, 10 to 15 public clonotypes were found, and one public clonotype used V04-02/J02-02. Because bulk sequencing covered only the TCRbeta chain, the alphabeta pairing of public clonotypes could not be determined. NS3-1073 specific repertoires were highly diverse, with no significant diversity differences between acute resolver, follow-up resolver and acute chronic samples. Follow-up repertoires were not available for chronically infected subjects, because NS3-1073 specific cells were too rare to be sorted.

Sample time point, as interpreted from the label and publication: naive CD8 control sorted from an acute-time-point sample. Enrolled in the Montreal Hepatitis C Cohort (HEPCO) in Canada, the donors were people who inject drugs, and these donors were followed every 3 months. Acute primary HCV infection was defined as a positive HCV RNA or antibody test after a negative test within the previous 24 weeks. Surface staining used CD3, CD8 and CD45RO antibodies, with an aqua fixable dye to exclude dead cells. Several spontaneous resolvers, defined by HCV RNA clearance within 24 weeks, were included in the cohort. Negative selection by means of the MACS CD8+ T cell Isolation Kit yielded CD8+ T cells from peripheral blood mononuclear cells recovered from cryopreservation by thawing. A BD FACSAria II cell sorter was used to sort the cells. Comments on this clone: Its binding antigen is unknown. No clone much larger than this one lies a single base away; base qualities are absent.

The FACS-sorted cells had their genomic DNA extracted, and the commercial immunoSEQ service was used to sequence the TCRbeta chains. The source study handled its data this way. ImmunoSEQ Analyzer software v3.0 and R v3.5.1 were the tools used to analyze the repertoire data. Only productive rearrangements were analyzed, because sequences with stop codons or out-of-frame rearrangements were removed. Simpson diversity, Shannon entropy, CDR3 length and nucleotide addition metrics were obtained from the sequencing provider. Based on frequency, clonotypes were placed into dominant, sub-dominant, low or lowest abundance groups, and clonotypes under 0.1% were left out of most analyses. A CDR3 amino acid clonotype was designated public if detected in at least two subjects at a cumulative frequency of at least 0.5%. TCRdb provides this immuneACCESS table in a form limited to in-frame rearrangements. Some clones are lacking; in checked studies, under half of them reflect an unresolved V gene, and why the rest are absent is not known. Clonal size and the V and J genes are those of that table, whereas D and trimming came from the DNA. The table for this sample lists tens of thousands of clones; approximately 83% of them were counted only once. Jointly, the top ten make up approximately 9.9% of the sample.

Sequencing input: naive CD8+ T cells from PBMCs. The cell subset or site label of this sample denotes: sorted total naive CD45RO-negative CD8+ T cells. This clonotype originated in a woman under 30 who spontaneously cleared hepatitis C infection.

The CDR3 region: CASSYRDRASYEQYF. The DNA sequence is TGTGCCAGCAGCTACCGGGACAGGGCGTCCTACGAGCAGTACTTC. The sequence joins TRBV7-9 to TRBJ2-7; 9 central bases correspond to TRBD1. Relative to germline, V is missing 4 bases and J is missing 1 base, with 5 bases of the junction outside any gene match. From cysteine to phenylalanine, the CDR3 is 15 amino acids long. Only the CDR3 part of the read is kept: 45 bases, read in frame from the first base. Looking up the germline V gene (reference sequence) yields CDR1 SEHNR and CDR2 FQNEAQ.